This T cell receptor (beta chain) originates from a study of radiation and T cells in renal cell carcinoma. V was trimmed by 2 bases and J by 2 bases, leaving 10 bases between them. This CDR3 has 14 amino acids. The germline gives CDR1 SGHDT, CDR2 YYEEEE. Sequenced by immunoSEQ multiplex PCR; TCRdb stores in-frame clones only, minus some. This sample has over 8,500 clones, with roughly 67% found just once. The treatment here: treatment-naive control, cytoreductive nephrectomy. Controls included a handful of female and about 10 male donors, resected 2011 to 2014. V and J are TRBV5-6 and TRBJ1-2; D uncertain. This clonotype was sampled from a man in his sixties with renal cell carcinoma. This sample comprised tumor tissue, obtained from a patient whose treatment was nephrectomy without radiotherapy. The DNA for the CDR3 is TGTGCCAGCAGCTTAGGACCTACGAACTATGGCTACACCTTC. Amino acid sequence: CASSLGPTNYGYTF.